The 27 T cell receptor beta chains in this list originate from one sample, sequenced in a study of blood T cell repertoires in COVID-19. Here immunoSEQ multiplex PCR was the method, and the copy in TCRdb shows in-frame clones only, minus some. The repertoire holds approximately 240,000 clones, with around 80% as singletons. Sequenced material: peripheral blood. These TCRs come from a woman of 80 years or more with active or convalescent COVID-19.

This clone appeared once. The V call is TRBV5-5, the J call TRBJ1-5; D may be TRBD1 (6 bases). Germline V gene sequence: CDR1 SGHKS, CDR2 YYEKEE (reference sequence). The CDR3 covers 15 residues. V was clipped by 1 base and J by 7 bases, with 15 bases between them. The CDR3 here is CASSLLGQGHQPQHF. The CDR3 DNA is TGTGCCAGCAGCTTGCTTGGTCAGGGGCACCAGCCCCAGCATTTT.

This rearrangement joins TRBV4-2 to TRBJ2-4, with 9 bases matching TRBD1. Trimming at V came to 5 bases and at J to 8 bases, leaving 4 bases not matched to a gene. This CDR3 region has 13 residues. The germline CDR1 and CDR2 sequences are LGHNA and YNFKEQ. CDR3 bases: TGTGCCAGCAGCAACCGGGACAGGGACATTCAGTACTTC. Translating it yields CASSNRDRDIQYF.

This chain uses TRBV28 with TRBJ2-2; 10 nucleotides match TRBD1. V lost 5 bases and J lost 6; bases outside the gene matches: 3. Germline lookup yields CDR1 MDHEN and CDR2 SYDVKM. This CDR3 spans 14 amino acids. In DNA, the CDR3 is TGTGCCAGCAGTACTGGGACAGGGGCCGGGGAGCTGTTTTTT. It yields the protein CASSTGTGAGELFF.

V is TRBV7-2 and J is TRBJ1-1; 7 bases fit TRBD1. The CDR3 is 16 residues long. Looked up from germline, CDR1 is SGHTA and CDR2 is FQGNSA. J was trimmed by 0 bases and V by 1 base; bases with no gene match: 5. The CDR3 is CASSLGQGGMNTEAFF. The CDR3 DNA follows: TGTGCCAGCAGCTTAGGGCAGGGGGGCATGAACACTGAAGCTTTCTTT.

This clone was seen once. The DNA of the CDR3 is TGTGCCAGCAGCGTAGGTGGGCAGTACTCTGGAAACACCATATATTTT. Its protein product is CASSVGGQYSGNTIYF. The J gene is TRBJ1-3, the V gene TRBV9; D is ambiguous. V dropped 0 bases and J dropped 0 bases, with 10 bases sitting between them. The germline V gene encodes CDR1 SGDLS and CDR2 YYNGEE. The CDR3 sequence is 16 residues long.

The chain uses TRBV7-2 and TRBJ2-2, with TRBD1 matching over 7 bases. The CDR3 has 18 amino acids. Germline V lookup: CDR1 SGHTA, CDR2 FQGNSA. J was trimmed by 6 bases and V by 3 bases; bases with no gene match: 16. CDR3 protein: CASSFTPDRAIFAGELFF. The CDR3 DNA reads TGTGCCAGCAGCTTCACCCCCGACAGGGCAATATTCGCCGGGGAGCTGTTTTTT.

V and J are TRBV6-6 and TRBJ2-7; D unclear. CDR1 is MNHNY, CDR2 SVGAGI, per germline (reference sequence). Trimming took off 4 bases at V and 2 bases at J, with 12 bases between the two ends. This CDR3 comprises 14 residues. The CDR3 nucleotides read TGTGCCAGCAGTTTGGGCCCCTCCCCCTACGAGCAGTACTTC. Translation gives CASSLGPSPYEQYF.

The gene calls are TRBV27 and TRBJ2-1; unclear D gene. CDR3 length: 14 residues. CDR1 and CDR2 from the germline V gene are MNHEY and SMNVEV (reference sequence). Deletions cut 6 bases from V and 6 bases from J, with 15 bases between. The CDR3 here is CASSLLGASNEQFF. In DNA form, the CDR3 reads TGTGCCAGCAGCCTTCTAGGCGCATCCAATGAGCAGTTCTTC.

V and J are TRBV3-1 (or the pseudogene TRBV3-2) and TRBJ2-5, with 11 bases fitting TRBD2. V shed 4 bases and J 5 bases; nucleotides not matched to a gene: 6. The CDR3 sequence is 15 residues long. The germline V gene has CDR1 LGHDT and CDR2 YNNKEL (reference sequence). The CDR3 is CASSLNSGGEETQYF. The CDR3 DNA is TGTGCCAGCAGCCTGAATAGCGGGGGGGAGGAGACCCAGTACTTC.

In this sample, this clone turned up once. The conserved phenylalanine or tryptophan normally closing the CDR3 is absent here, so this likely arose from a read error. No DNA is shown, since the ends of the CDR3 on it are uncertain; the CDR3 is the one TCRdb lists. The gene calls are TRBV20-1 and TRBJ2-3; the DNA was not compared with TRBD1, the D call given in the table. Including both end residues, the CDR3 is 11 amino acids long. Germline V lookup: CDR1 DFQATT, CDR2 SNEGSKA (reference sequence). The CDR3 spells CSATEGTEPIL.

The V call is TRBV12-5, the J call TRBJ2-7, with TRBD1 as a possible D gene (5 bases). Germline V CDR1 and CDR2: LGHNT, FRNRAP. V was clipped by 1 base and J by 6 bases, with 10 bases between them. The CDR3 spans 13 residues. CDR3 DNA: TGTGCTAGTGGTTTGGGGAACAGGCGCGAGCAGTACTTC. It yields the protein CASGLGNRREQYF. Supplemented by reference TRBV12-5 and TRBJ2-7, the full variable domain reads DARVTQTPRHKVTEMGQEVTMRCQPILGHNTVFWYRQTMMQGLELLAYFRNRAPLDDSGMPKDRFSAEMPDATLATLKIQPSEPRDSAVYFCASGLGNRREQYFGPGTRLTVT.

The chain couples TRBV6-2 or TRBV6-3 to TRBJ2-1; no firm D call. Trimming removed 6 bases at V and 3 bases at J, with 9 bases between. The germline V gene has CDR1 MNHEY and CDR2 SVGEGT. The CDR3 contains 13 residues. CDR3: CASSEPGYNEQFF. CDR3 bases: TGTGCCAGCAGCGAGCCCGGCTACAATGAGCAGTTCTTC.

The chain carries TRBV19 and TRBJ1-2, with a possible D match to TRBD1 (6 bases). This CDR3 has 14 residues. The V gene lost 4 bases and the J gene lost 3 bases, with 12 bases spanning the gap. Germline CDR1 is LNHDA and CDR2 is SQIVND (reference sequence). Written as DNA, the CDR3 is TGTGCCAGTAGTAGCGGACAGTGGGACTATGGCTACACCTTC. Its protein product is CASSSGQWDYGYTF.

This chain uses TRBV7-3 with TRBJ1-2; the D is unclear. The V gene's germline CDR1 is SGHTA and CDR2 FQGTGA. The V end was cut by 4 bases, the J end by 8 bases, with 14 bases between. The CDR3 length is 13 residues. CDR3: CASSSRTLEGYTF. The CDR3 nucleotides read TGTGCCAGCAGCTCGCGGACTTTGGAAGGCTACACCTTC.

This rearrangement joins TRBV4-1 to TRBJ2-5; a weak D match, TRBD2 (6 bases). Trimming cost V 1 base and J 3 bases, with 12 bases left between them. The CDR3 loop spans 15 amino acids. CDR1 and CDR2 (germline): MGHRA, YSYEKL. The DNA for the CDR3 is TGCGCCAGCAGCCAAGTTAGCGGAGCGGAAGAGACCCAGTACTTC. Protein sequence: CASSQVSGAEETQYF.

V and J are TRBV2 and TRBJ1-5; maybe TRBD1 (5 bases). Germline CDR1 SNHLY, CDR2 FYNNEI. This CDR3 has 15 residues. Deletions cut 3 bases from V and 4 bases from J, with 13 bases between. The CDR3 nucleotides are TGTGCCAGCAGTGAGTTGGCAGGGCGAAATCAGCCCCAGCATTTT. Translated: CASSELAGRNQPQHF.

The gene calls are TRBV6-5 and TRBJ1-1; D unclear. The germline gives CDR1 MNHEY, CDR2 SVGAGI. This CDR3 spans 15 amino acids. Trimming left V 6 bases short and J 1 base short, with 15 bases between. The CDR3 nucleotides are TGTGCCAGCAGGACCCTTGCCCTAGGGAACACTGAAGCTTTCTTT. This codes for CASRTLALGNTEAFF.

V and J are TRBV6-1 and TRBJ1-2; 9 bases are a match to TRBD1. The J segment lost 4 bases and the V segment lost 4 bases, leaving 10 bases of the junction unmatched. CDR1 and CDR2 from the germline V gene are MNHNS and SASEGT. The length of the CDR3 is 16 residues. CDR3 DNA: TGTGCCAGCAGTGCCCTTCCGGGACAGGGTTCCTATGGCTACACCTTC. Protein sequence: CASSALPGQGSYGYTF.

V is TRBV25-1 and J is TRBJ1-2; tentative D call: TRBD1 (6 bases). The CDR3 consists of 13 residues. V was shortened by 6 bases and J by 4 bases, with 12 bases between the two germline ends. Germline lookup yields CDR1 MGHDK and CDR2 SYGVNS. CDR3 coding DNA: TGTGCCAGCAGCGGAGGACAGTCCTATGGCTACACCTTC. It specifies CASSGGQSYGYTF.

The chain joins TRBV5-1 to TRBJ2-7, with TRBD1 as a possible D gene (6 bases). Between the trimmed V and J ends, which lost 3 bases and 4 bases, there was a span of 17 bases. The germline CDR1 and CDR2 sequences are SGHRS and YFSETQ. This CDR3 is built from 15 residues. CDR3 bases: TGCGCCAGCAGCTCACAGCCCGGGACATTGTACGAGCAGTACTTC. This encodes CASSSQPGTLYEQYF.

The V and J genes are TRBV11-2 and TRBJ2-3, with D maybe TRBD2 (6 bases). CDR1 is SGHAT, CDR2 FQNNGV, per germline. Trimming removed 2 bases at V and 5 bases at J, with 17 bases between. The CDR3 length is 16 residues. The CDR3 is CASSLTGDREIDTQYF. The CDR3, as DNA: TGTGCCAGCAGCTTAACAGGTGATCGGGAGATAGATACGCAGTATTTT.

This clone was recorded at least ten times. The rearrangement joins TRBV7-9 to TRBJ1-3; 8 positions match TRBD1. This CDR3 comprises 16 residues. Trimming at V came to 5 bases and at J to 0 bases, leaving 6 bases not matched to a gene. Germline V gene sequence: CDR1 SEHNR, CDR2 FQNEAQ (reference sequence). The CDR3, as DNA: TGTGCCAGCAGCCCCGCAGGGGGCGGCTCTGGAAACACCATATATTTT. Amino acid sequence: CASSPAGGGSGNTIYF.

This clone was recorded once. The gene calls are TRBV7-2 and TRBJ2-1; no reliable D call. CDR1 and CDR2 from the germline V gene are SGHTA and FQGNSA. This CDR3 contains 14 residues. Trimming left V 5 bases short and J 0 bases short, with 8 bases between. The CDR3 nucleotides are TGTGCCAGCAGCCCTATGAGCTCCTACAATGAGCAGTTCTTC. Translation gives CASSPMSSYNEQFF.

V is TRBV27 and J is TRBJ1-2, with D perhaps TRBD1 (6 bases). The CDR3 is 14 amino acids. Germline V lookup: CDR1 MNHEY, CDR2 SMNVEV (reference sequence). V was cut by 3 bases and J by 6 bases, with 14 bases left in between. This CDR3 is CASSFFGGADGYTF. The CDR3 nucleotides read TGTGCCAGCAGTTTTTTTGGGGGCGCCGATGGCTACACCTTC.

This chain links TRBV4-2 with TRBJ1-2; TRBD1 agrees at 9 bases. This CDR3 has 15 residues. The J segment lost 7 bases and the V segment lost 3 bases, leaving 9 bases of the junction unmatched. CDR1 and CDR2 (germline): LGHNA, YNFKEQ. In DNA form, the CDR3 reads TGTGCCAGCAGCCAGGCGGGACAGGGATGGAGTGGCTACACCTTC. Protein: CASSQAGQGWSGYTF.

The genes are TRBV28 and TRBJ1-4; D is unclear. The length of the CDR3 is 13 residues. CDR1 and CDR2 (germline): MDHEN, SYDVKM. V was shortened by 8 bases and J by 0 bases, with 7 bases between the two germline ends. The CDR3 loop is CASHLTTNEKLFF. The CDR3 region has the DNA TGTGCCAGCCACCTAACAACTAATGAAAAACTGTTTTTT.

This chain links TRBV5-1 with TRBJ2-7, with TRBD1 matching over 9 bases. Germline CDR1 is SGHRS and CDR2 is YFSETQ. Trimming at V came to 4 bases and at J to 4 bases, leaving 6 bases not matched to a gene. The length of the CDR3 is 14 residues. The CDR3 loop is CASSDTGGGYEQYF. The CDR3 DNA sequence: TGCGCCAGCAGCGACACAGGGGGCGGGTACGAGCAGTACTTC.